These 7 T cell receptor beta chains originate from one sample sequenced in a study of early T cells in non-severe SARS-CoV-2 infection. TCRdb re-derived calls from the 5' RACE reads in MiXCR, one entry per CDR3 protein. Among 60,000 or so distinct CDR3 sequences listed, roughly 12% were seen once. This specimen consisted of whole blood, obtained at baseline. These receptors were obtained from an adult who was a healthcare worker with PCR-confirmed SARS-CoV-2 infection or an uninfected control (not recorded which).

This clonotype was observed a handful of times. This chain connects TRBV29-1 to TRBJ2-1; D is unresolved. Germline V gives CDR1 SQVTM, CDR2 ANQGSEA. This CDR3 spans 13 amino acids. Trimming pared 3 bases from V and 7 bases from J, leaving 13 bases between. For the CDR3, the DNA is TGCAGCGTTGACGGATTCACAATAAATGAGCAGTTCTTC. It yields the protein CSVDGFTINEQFF.

This clonotype came up many times. The V and J genes are TRBV29-1 and TRBJ2-7, with D unresolved. Germline-derived CDR1 and CDR2 are SQVTM and ANQGSEA. V was clipped by 4 bases and J by 0 bases, with 7 bases between them. The CDR3 contains 12 residues. The DNA of the CDR3 is TGCAGCGTTGTAGACAACTCCTACGAGCAGTACTTC. Translation: CSVVDNSYEQYF.

V usage is TRBV20-1 and J usage is TRBJ1-1; D is undetermined. Germline lookup yields CDR1 DFQATT and CDR2 SNEGSKA (reference sequence). With 6 bases removed from V and 3 bases from J, the gap between germline ends came to 11 bases. The length of the CDR3 is 12 residues. The CDR3 reads CSAYYRDTEAFF. The CDR3 DNA reads TGCAGTGCCTACTACCGGGACACTGAAGCTTTCTTT.

This chain uses TRBV5-4 with TRBJ2-7; no firm D call. The CDR3 spans 14 residues. Germline V gene lookup returns CDR1 SGHNT and CDR2 YYREEE (reference sequence). V shed 0 bases and J shed 0 bases, with 7 bases lying between them. CDR3 residues: CASSLAPSSYEQYF. CDR3 in DNA: TGTGCCAGCAGCTTGGCCCCCAGCTCCTACGAGCAGTACTTC.

In this sample, this clonotype turned up many times. The chain is built from TRBV12-3 or TRBV12-4 and TRBJ2-1, with D uncertain. The CDR3 runs to 16 residues. V lost 3 bases and J 0 bases, leaving 12 bases between the germline ends. The CDR3 DNA follows: TGTGCCAGCAGTTTGCTTCCGACGAGCTCCTACAATGAGCAGTTCTTC. This sequence encodes CASSLLPTSSYNEQFF.

This clonotype was seen ten or more times. The V call is TRBV7-8, the J call TRBJ2-1; D unresolved. There are 12 residues in the CDR3. The germline CDR1 and CDR2 sequences are SGHVS and FQNEAQ. V was shortened by 2 bases and J by 6 bases, with 5 bases between the two germline ends. CDR3 DNA sequence: TGTGCCAGCAGCTTAAGAACCAATGAGCAGTTCTTC. It translates to CASSLRTNEQFF.

This clonotype was found a few times. The V call is TRBV6-6, the J call TRBJ1-5; 8 bases are a match to TRBD1. The CDR3 is 16 amino acids. Germline V gene lookup returns CDR1 MNHNY and CDR2 SVGAGI (reference sequence). After removal of 3 bases from V and 2 bases from J, the junction contained 6 bases not matched to a gene. The CDR3 protein is CASSYAGGAGNQPQHF. In nucleotides, the CDR3 is TGTGCCAGCAGTTATGCAGGGGGCGCGGGCAATCAGCCCCAGCATTTT.